The sequence of this T cell receptor (beta chain) was determined in a study of TIL therapy for anti-PD-1-resistant metastatic lung cancer. Time point meaning: pre-treatment sample, taken before nivolumab and TIL therapy. Most excised metastases sampled were pleural nodules or supraclavicular lymph nodes. Patients then received nivolumab; progressors got lymphodepletion, TIL and IL-2. The libraries were made with immunoSEQ v3. Here immunoSEQ multiplex PCR was the method, and the copy in TCRdb shows in-frame clones only, minus some. The repertoire has roughly 50,000 clones, about three quarters of them found once; the top ten carry about 6%. CDR1 and CDR2 from the germline V gene are SGHRS and YFSETQ. The CDR3 is made up of 16 amino acids. V was pared by 0 bases and J by 7 bases, with 9 bases of the junction left unmatched. General study points: TIL cultures after expansion showed higher clonality and lower diversity than baseline tumor (median 6% vs 31%). Treatment-naive, never-smoker and oncogene-addicted patients were overrepresented in this highly selected cohort.

In regard to this clone: Its antigen is not identified.

Sequenced here: tumor tissue, sampled at baseline. The V gene is TRBV5-1, the J gene TRBJ2-3, with 9 bases aligning to TRBD2. This clonotype was sampled from a person aged 25 to 79 with non-small cell lung cancer. The CDR3 nucleotides are TGCGCCAGCAGCTTGGACGGGCGGGAGGGCCGCCATACGCAGTATTTT. The encoded protein is CASSLDGREGRHTQYF.